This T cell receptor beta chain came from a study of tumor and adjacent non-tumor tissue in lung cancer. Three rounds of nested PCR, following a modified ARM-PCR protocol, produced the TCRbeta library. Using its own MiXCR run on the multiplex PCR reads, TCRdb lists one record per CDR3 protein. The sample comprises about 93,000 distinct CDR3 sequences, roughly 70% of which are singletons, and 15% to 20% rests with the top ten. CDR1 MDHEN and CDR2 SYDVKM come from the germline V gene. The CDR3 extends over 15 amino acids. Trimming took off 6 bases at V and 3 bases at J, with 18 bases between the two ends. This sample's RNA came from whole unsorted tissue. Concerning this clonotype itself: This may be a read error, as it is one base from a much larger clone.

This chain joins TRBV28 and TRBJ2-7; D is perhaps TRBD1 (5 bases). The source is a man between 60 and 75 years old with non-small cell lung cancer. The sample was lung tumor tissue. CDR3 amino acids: CASSQISTEFYEQYF. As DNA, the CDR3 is TGTGCCAGCAGCCAGATATCGACAGAGTTCTACGAGCAGTACTTC.